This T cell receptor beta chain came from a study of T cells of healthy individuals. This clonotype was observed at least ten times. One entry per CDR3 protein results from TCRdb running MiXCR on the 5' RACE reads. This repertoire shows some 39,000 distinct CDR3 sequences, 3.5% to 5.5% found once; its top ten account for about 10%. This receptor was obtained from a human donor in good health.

The CDR3 reads CSARQTGSGELFF. The CDR3 DNA sequence: TGCAGTGCTAGACAAACGGGGTCCGGGGAGCTGTTTTTT. This chain uses TRBV20-1 with TRBJ2-2, with D possibly being TRBD2 (5 bases). The ends were cut back, 2 bases at V and 6 bases at J, with 10 bases in the middle. Looked up from germline, CDR1 is DFQATT and CDR2 is SNEGSKA (reference sequence). This CDR3 region has 13 residues.